The 21 T cell receptor beta chains reported below all come from one sample, sequenced in a study of regulatory T cells in long-lasting Graves disease. CDR3 regions were amplified by Arm-PCR using iRepertoire HTBI primers to build TCR beta libraries. MiXCR, run by TCRdb on the multiplex PCR reads, gives a single entry per CDR3 protein. The sample lists fewer than 550,000 distinct CDR3 sequences; 15% to 20% were seen once. Stated time point: newly diagnosed GD, antithyroid drugs for less than 3 months. RNA extracted from PBMCs served as the sequencing template. This sample also belongs to another study, concerning T cells in Graves' hyperthyroidism and ophthalmopathy.

This material consisted of peripheral blood mononuclear cells (PBMCs), taken at new diagnosis, from a patient treated with antithyroid drugs. The receptors were gathered from a woman in her forties or fifties with Graves disease.

Many counts were recorded for this clonotype. The genes are TRBV20-1 and TRBJ2-5; TRBD2 is a possible D gene (6 bases). The CDR3 totals 13 residues. Germline CDR1 reads DFQATT; CDR2 reads SNEGSKA (reference sequence). Trimming took off 0 bases at V and 7 bases at J, with 12 bases between the two ends. The CDR3 DNA reads as TGCAGTGCTAGAGACAGCGGGTCAGGGACCCAGTACTTC. Protein sequence: CSARDSGSGTQYF.

This clonotype turned up a few times. This chain joins TRBV20-1 and TRBJ1-2; D might be TRBD1 (5 bases). The V and J ends lost 4 bases and 1 base respectively, with 13 bases between them. CDR1 DFQATT and CDR2 SNEGSKA come from the germline V gene (reference sequence). The CDR3 totals 14 residues. CDR3 sequence: CSATGTMDNYGYTF. The CDR3 DNA reads TGCAGTGCTACCGGGACTATGGATAACTATGGCTACACCTTC.

CDR3 DNA: TGTGCCATCAGTGAGGGTTCGGGGGGCTTTCCGCAGTATTTT. This encodes CAISEGSGGFPQYF. V gene TRBV10-3 combines with J gene TRBJ2-3; a weak D match, TRBD2 (7 bases). V lost 2 bases to trimming and J lost 10 bases, with 16 bases between them. The germline CDR1 and CDR2 sequences are ENHRY and SYGVKD. CDR3 size: 14 residues.

This clonotype was seen many times. This rearrangement joins TRBV12-3 or TRBV12-4 to TRBJ1-6, with D possibly TRBD1 on 5 matching bases. Trimming removed 7 bases at V and 5 bases at J, with 9 bases between. The CDR3 is 13 amino acids. CDR3 in amino acids: CASTGQDNSPLHF. In DNA, the CDR3 is TGTGCCAGCACTGGACAAGATAATTCACCCCTCCACTTT.

This clonotype was counted once. The V and J genes are TRBV4-2 and TRBJ2-2; 8 nucleotides match TRBD1. The CDR3 loop spans 16 amino acids. Germline CDR1 reads LGHNA; CDR2 reads YNFKEQ. With 0 bases clipped from V and 1 base from J, the junction kept 1 base outside the gene matches. The DNA of the CDR3 is TGTGCCAGCAGCCAAGATGGGACAGGGAACACCGGGGAGCTGTTTTTT. This translates into CASSQDGTGNTGELFF.

The gene calls are TRBV20-1 and TRBJ2-1, with 9 bases identical to TRBD2. Losses at the gene ends were 6 bases for V and 5 bases for J; bases not matched to a gene: 5. The CDR3 spans 13 residues. Germline CDR1 DFQATT, CDR2 SNEGSKA (reference sequence). The CDR3 sequence is CSAVAGADNEQFF. As DNA, the CDR3 is TGCAGTGCGGTAGCGGGGGCCGACAATGAGCAGTTCTTC.

This clonotype has just a few counts. The V gene is TRBV24-1, the J gene TRBJ1-2, with 10 bases identical to TRBD1. CDR3 length: 14 residues. V was clipped by 3 bases and J by 6 bases; unmatched bases: 3. Germline V gene sequence: CDR1 KGHDR, CDR2 SFDVKD. This CDR3 is CATSDQDRGNGYTF. CDR3 nucleotides: TGTGCCACCAGTGATCAGGACAGGGGGAATGGCTACACCTTC.

In its sample, this clonotype was seen a few times. The V gene is TRBV18, the J gene TRBJ2-7, with 9 bases fitting TRBD2. Trimming at V came to 2 bases and at J to 3 bases, leaving 5 bases not matched to a gene. From germline, CDR1 is KGHSH and CDR2 LQKENI. This CDR3 region has 15 residues. CDR3 nucleotides: TGTGCCAGCTCACCAGGGCTAGCGGGGAACTACGAGCAGTACTTC. Its protein is CASSPGLAGNYEQYF.

This clonotype occurred once. A single base separates this from a much larger clone, so it may be a read error. The chain couples TRBV11-2 to TRBJ2-3; 8 positions match TRBD2. CDR1 and CDR2 (germline): SGHAT, FQNNGV. The CDR3 contains 15 residues. Losses at the gene ends were 5 bases for V and 8 bases for J; bases not matched to a gene: 12. CDR3 bases: TGTGCCAGCAGCCCCTGGACTAGCCCCGGGGGTACGCAGTATTTT. This translates into CASSPWTSPGGTQYF. The full variable domain, rest sourced from reference TRBV11-2 and TRBJ2-3, is EAGVAQSPRYKIIEKRQSVAFWCNPISGHATLYWYQQILGQGPKLLIQFQNNGVVDDSQLPKDRFSAERLKGVDSTLKIQPAKLEDSAVYLCASSPWTSPGGTQYFGPGTRLTVL.

This clonotype showed up many times. J is TRBJ2-7 and V is TRBV2; 7 bases map to TRBD1. This CDR3 is built from 16 residues. Looked up from germline, CDR1 is SNHLY and CDR2 is FYNNEI. The trim removed 4 bases at V and 0 bases at J, leaving 9 bases unmatched. CDR3 bases: TGTGCCAGCAGTGCCATCCTGACAGGGAGCTCCTACGAGCAGTACTTC. It encodes CASSAILTGSSYEQYF.

The gene calls are TRBV3-1 and TRBJ1-1; D gene ambiguous. The ends were cut back, 2 bases at V and 1 base at J, with 14 bases in the middle. Germline-derived CDR1 and CDR2 are LGHDT and YNNKEL (reference sequence). CDR3 length equals 16 residues. For the CDR3, the DNA is TGTGCCAGCAGCCAATACATAGGCCTCTCGAACACTGAAGCTTTCTTT. This translates into CASSQYIGLSNTEAFF.

The chain uses TRBV10-2 and TRBJ2-1; 7 positions agree with TRBD2. V lost 7 bases to trimming and J lost 4 bases; unmatched junction nucleotides: 13. The CDR3 runs 16 residues. Germline CDR1 is WSHSY and CDR2 is SAAADI. The CDR3 here is CASKQPGSGGYNEQFF. The DNA of the CDR3 is TGCGCCAGCAAACAACCGGGTTCCGGGGGGTACAATGAGCAGTTCTTC.

This clonotype was picked up a small number of times. The chain employs TRBV30 and TRBJ2-2; maybe TRBD1 (6 bases). V lost 5 bases and J 2 bases, leaving 12 bases between the germline ends. Germline loops: CDR1 GTSNPN, CDR2 SVGIG (reference sequence). The CDR3 has 14 residues. The CDR3 region is CAWGSGVNTGELFF. The CDR3 DNA reads TGTGCCTGGGGATCAGGGGTCAACACCGGGGAGCTGTTTTTT.

The chain has TRBV5-4 and TRBJ1-2; no firm D call. Trimming removed 4 bases at V and 0 bases at J, with 13 bases between. The germline gives CDR1 SGHNT, CDR2 YYREEE (reference sequence). The CDR3 contains 15 residues. The DNA of the CDR3 is TGTGCCAGCAGCCTCCAGGTTGGGACTAACTATGGCTACACCTTC. Translated: CASSLQVGTNYGYTF.

This clonotype was seen repeatedly, ten times or more. The V call is TRBV5-1, the J call TRBJ1-1, with 8 bases that match TRBD1. V dropped 4 bases and J dropped 8; count of bases not matched to a gene: 7. Germline CDR1 is SGHRS and CDR2 is YFSETQ. This CDR3 region has 13 residues. CDR3 coding DNA: TGCGCCAGCAGCCAGACGACAGGGGAGGAAGCTTTCTTT. Encoded protein: CASSQTTGEEAFF.

This rearrangement joins TRBV7-3 to TRBJ2-1; TRBD1 or TRBD2 may be the D gene (5 bases each). Germline V gene data show CDR1 as SGHTA and CDR2 as FQGTGA. CDR3 length equals 14 residues. The germline V and J ends were trimmed by 5 bases and 8 bases, with 16 bases remaining between them. CDR3 sequence: CASSGTSPRDEQFF. The DNA for the CDR3 is TGTGCCAGCAGCGGGACCTCACCCCGCGATGAGCAGTTCTTC.

The chain is built from TRBV5-1 and TRBJ1-2; TRBD1 is a possible D gene (5 bases). The CDR3 is 15 amino acids. CDR1 and CDR2 (germline): SGHRS, YFSETQ. Trimming removed 3 bases from V and 2 bases from J, with 14 bases in between. The CDR3 region has the DNA TGCGCCAGCAGCTCGCACGGGGGGGAAAACTATGGCTACACCTTC. The encoded protein is CASSSHGGENYGYTF.

The sample holds many counts of this clonotype. CDR3 DNA sequence: TGTGCCAGCAGCTTATCCGGGTGGGGCTACACCTTC. It encodes CASSLSGWGYTF. V and J are TRBV11-2 and TRBJ1-2; no reliable D call. V lost 2 bases, J lost 8 bases, and 9 bases lay in between. CDR1 is SGHAT and CDR2 is FQNNGV in the germline V gene. There are 12 residues in the CDR3.

This clonotype was seen only a few times. Just one base apart from a much larger clone, this may be a read error. The V and J genes are TRBV12-3 or TRBV12-4 and TRBJ2-7; 10 bases line up with TRBD1. The CDR3 is made up of 15 amino acids. Losses at the gene ends were 5 bases for V and 6 bases for J; bases not matched to a gene: 10. Written as DNA, the CDR3 is TGTGCCAGCAGTGAGACGGACAGGGGGAACGGCGAGCAGTACTTC. Its translation: CASSETDRGNGEQYF.

This clonotype was detected ten times or more. The J gene is TRBJ2-3, the V gene TRBV28; D not resolved. The CDR3 extends over 14 amino acids. Germline V CDR1 and CDR2: MDHEN, SYDVKM. The germline V and J ends were trimmed by 5 bases and 6 bases, with 15 bases remaining between them. The CDR3 bases are TGTGCCAGCAGTCCTACAAACCCCCGGGATACGCAGTATTTT. It is translated as CASSPTNPRDTQYF.

The rearrangement uses TRBV6-2 or TRBV6-3 and TRBJ1-6; the D gene is possibly TRBD1 (5 bases). The CDR3 has 15 residues. CDR1 and CDR2 from the germline V gene are MNHEY and SVGEGT. Trimming pared 2 bases from V and 6 bases from J, leaving 11 bases between. CDR3 coding DNA: TGTGCCAGCAGTTACGCGGCAGGGAGTAATTCACCCCTCCACTTT. Its protein product is CASSYAAGSNSPLHF.